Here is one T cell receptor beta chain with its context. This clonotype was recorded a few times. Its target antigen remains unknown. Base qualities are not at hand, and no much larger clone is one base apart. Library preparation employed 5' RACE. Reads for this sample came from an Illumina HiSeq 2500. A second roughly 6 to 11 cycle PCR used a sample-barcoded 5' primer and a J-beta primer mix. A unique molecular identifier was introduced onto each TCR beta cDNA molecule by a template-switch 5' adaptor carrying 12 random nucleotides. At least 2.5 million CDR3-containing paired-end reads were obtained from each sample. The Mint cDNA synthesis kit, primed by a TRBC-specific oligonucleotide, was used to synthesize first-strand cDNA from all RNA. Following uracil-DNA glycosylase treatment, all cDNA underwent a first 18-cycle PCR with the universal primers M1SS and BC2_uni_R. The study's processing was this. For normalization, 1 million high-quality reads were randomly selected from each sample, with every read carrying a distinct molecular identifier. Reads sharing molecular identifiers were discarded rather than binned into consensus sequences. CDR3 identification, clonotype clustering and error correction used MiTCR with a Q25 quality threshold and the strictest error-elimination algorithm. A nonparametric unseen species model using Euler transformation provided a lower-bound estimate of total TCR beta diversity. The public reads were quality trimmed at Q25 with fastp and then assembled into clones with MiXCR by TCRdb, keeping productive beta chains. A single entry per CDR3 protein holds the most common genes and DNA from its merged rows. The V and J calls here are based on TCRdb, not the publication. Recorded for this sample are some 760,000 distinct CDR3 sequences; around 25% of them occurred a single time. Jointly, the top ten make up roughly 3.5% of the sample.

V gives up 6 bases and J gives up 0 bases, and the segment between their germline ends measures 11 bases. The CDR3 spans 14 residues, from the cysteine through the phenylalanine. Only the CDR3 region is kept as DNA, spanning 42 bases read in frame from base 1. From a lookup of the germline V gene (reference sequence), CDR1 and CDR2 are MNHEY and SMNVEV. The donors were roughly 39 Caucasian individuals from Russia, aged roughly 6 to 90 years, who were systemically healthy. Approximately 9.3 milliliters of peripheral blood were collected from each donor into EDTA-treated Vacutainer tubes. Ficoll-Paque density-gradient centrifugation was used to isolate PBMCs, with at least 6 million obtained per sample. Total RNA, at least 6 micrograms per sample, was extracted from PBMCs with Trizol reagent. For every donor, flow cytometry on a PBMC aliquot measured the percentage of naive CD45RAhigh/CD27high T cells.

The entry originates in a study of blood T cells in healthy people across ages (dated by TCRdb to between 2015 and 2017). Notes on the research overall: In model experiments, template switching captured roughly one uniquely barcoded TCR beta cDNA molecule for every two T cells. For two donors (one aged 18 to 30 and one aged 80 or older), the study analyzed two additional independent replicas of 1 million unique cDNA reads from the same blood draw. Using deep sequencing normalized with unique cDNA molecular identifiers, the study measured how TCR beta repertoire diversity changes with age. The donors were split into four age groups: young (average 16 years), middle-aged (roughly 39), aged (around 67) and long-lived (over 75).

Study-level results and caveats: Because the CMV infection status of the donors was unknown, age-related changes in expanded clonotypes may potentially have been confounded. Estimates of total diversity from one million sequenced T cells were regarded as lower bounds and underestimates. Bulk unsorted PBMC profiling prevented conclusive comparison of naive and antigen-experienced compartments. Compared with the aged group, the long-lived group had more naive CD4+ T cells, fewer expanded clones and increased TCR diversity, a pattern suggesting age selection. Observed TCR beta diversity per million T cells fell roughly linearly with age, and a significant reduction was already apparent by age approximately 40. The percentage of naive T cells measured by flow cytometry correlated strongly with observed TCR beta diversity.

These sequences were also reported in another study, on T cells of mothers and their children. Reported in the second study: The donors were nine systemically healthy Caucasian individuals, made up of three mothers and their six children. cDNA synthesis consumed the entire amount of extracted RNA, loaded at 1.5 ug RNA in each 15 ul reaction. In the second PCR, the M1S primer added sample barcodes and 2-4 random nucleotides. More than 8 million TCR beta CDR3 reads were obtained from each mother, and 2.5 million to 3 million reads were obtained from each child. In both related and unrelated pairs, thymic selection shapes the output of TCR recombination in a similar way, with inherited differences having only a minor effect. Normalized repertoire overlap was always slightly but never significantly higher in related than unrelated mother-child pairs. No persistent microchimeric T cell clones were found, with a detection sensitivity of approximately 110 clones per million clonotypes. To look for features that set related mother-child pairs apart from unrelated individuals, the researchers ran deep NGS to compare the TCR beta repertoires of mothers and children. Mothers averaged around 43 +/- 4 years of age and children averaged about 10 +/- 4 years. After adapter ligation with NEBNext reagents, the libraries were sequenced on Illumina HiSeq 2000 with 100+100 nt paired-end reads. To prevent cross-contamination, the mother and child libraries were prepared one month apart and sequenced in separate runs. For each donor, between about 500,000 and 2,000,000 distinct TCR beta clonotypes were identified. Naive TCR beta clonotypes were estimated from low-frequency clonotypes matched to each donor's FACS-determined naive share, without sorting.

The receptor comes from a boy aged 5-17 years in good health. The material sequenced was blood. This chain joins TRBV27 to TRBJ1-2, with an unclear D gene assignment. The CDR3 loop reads CASSPQIANYGYTF. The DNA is TGTGCCAGCAGCCCCCAAATAGCTAACTATGGCTACACCTTC.